Sequencing of this T cell receptor (beta chain) was carried out in a study of T-cell reconstitution after alpha-beta-depleted transplantation in children. It was with unique molecular identifiers that the TCRbeta library was prepared. One entry per CDR3 protein, called by TCRdb with MiXCR from the PCR reads. The sample has some 490,000 distinct CDR3 sequences; about 12% are singletons. The germline V gene encodes CDR1 SGHTA and CDR2 FQGNSA. The CDR3 length is 15 residues. Trimming cost V 1 base and J 1 base, with 10 bases left between them. The sequence was collected from a human donor who donated a stem cell graft to a child with combined immunodeficiency. The sequencing used PBMCs from the stem cell graft donor, collected from the stem cell graft. V is TRBV7-2 and J is TRBJ1-1; D ambiguous. The CDR3 sequence: CASSLGPGWNTEAFF. CDR3 nucleotide sequence: TGTGCCAGCAGCTTAGGCCCCGGATGGAACACTGAAGCTTTCTTT.